Reported below is one TCR beta chain. Its specificity is unknown. The data were obtained in a study of T cell responses to AZD1222 COVID-19 vaccine. Clones were sequenced by immunoSEQ multiplex PCR, and TCRdb holds only the in-frame ones, with some missing. Of fewer than 150,000 clones listed, approximately 93% are singletons. The study, taken as a whole, reports: Repertoires in all cases were sampled only once the peak T cell response had passed.

Looked up from germline, CDR1 is LNHNV and CDR2 is YYDKDF (reference sequence). Trimming removed 1 base at V and 2 bases at J, with 20 bases between. The CDR3 length is 19 residues. The chain links TRBV15 to TRBJ2-2, with a weak D call TRBD1 (6 bases). This material consisted of peripheral blood, taken on day 0 of AZD1222 vaccination. The clonotype originates from an adult in good health. DNA of the CDR3: TGTGCCACCAGCAGAGCCCCCCCCCTACAGGGCTCTAACACCGGGGAGCTGTTTTTT. Protein product: CATSRAPPLQGSNTGELFF.